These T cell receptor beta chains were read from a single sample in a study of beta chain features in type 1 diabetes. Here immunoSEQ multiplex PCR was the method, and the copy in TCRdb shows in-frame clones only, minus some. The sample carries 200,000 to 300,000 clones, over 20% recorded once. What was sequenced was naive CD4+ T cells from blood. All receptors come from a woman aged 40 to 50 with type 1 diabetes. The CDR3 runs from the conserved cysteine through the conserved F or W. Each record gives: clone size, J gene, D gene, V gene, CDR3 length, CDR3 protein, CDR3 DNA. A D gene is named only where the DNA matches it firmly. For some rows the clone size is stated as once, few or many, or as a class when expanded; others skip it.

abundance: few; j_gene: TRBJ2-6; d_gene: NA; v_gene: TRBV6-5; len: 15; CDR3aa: CASSSPTSGANVLTF; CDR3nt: TGTGCCAGCAGTTCGCCTACGTCTGGGGCCAACGTCCTGACTTTC
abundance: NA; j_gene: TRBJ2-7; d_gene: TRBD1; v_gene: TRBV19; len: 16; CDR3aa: CASSPRDSFYSYEQYF; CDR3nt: TGTGCCAGTAGTCCTCGGGACAGTTTTTACTCCTACGAGCAGTACTTC
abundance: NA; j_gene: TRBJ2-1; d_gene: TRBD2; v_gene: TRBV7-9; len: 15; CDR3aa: CASSLVSGGPDEQFF; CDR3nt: TGTGCCAGCAGCTTAGTTAGCGGGGGGCCCGATGAGCAGTTCTTC
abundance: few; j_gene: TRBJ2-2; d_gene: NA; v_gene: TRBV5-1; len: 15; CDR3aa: CASSLGLHSAGELFF; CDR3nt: TGCGCCAGCAGCTTGGGCCTGCATAGCGCCGGGGAGCTGTTTTTT
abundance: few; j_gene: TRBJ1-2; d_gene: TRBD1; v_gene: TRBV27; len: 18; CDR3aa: CASSFSSWTGGEGYGYTF; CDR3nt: TGTGCCAGCAGTTTCTCTTCATGGACAGGGGGTGAGGGCTATGGCTACACCTTC
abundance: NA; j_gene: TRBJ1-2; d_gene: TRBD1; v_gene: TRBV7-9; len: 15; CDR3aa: CASSPWPGQGYGYTF; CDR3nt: TGTGCCAGCAGCCCTTGGCCCGGACAGGGATATGGCTACACCTTC
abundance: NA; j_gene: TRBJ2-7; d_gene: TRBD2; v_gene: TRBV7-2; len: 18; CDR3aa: CASSFLDGTSSRLDEQYF; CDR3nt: TGTGCCAGCAGCTTCCTAGACGGGACTAGCTCAAGACTGGACGAGCAGTACTTC
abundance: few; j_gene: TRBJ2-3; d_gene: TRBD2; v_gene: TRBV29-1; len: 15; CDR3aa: CSARTSGGITDTQYF; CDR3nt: TGCAGCGCCCGGACTAGCGGGGGTATCACAGATACGCAGTATTTT
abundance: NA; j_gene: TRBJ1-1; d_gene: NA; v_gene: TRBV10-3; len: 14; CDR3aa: CAISTTNLNTEAFF; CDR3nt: TGTGCCATCAGTACGACAAACCTGAACACTGAAGCTTTCTTT
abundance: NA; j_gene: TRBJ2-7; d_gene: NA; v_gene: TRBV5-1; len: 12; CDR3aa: CASSPGGDEQYF; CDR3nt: TGCGCCAGCAGCCCCGGAGGGGACGAGCAGTACTTC
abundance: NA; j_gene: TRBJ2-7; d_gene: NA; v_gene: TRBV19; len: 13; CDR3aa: CASKGDHLGEQYF; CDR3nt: TGTGCCAGTAAAGGAGACCACCTCGGAGAGCAGTACTTC
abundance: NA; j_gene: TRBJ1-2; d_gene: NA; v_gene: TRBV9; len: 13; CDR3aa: CASSVGDKYGYTF; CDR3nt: TGTGCCAGCAGCGTAGGTGACAAATATGGCTACACCTTC
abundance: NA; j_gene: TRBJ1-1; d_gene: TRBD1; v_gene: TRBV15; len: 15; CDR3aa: CATERATGVNTEAFF; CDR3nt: TGTGCCACCGAGAGGGCAACAGGGGTGAACACTGAAGCTTTCTTT
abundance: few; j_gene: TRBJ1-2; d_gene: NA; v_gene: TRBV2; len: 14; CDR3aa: CASSEQTVVGGYTF; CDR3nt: TGTGCCAGCAGTGAACAGACAGTTGTTGGTGGCTACACCTTC
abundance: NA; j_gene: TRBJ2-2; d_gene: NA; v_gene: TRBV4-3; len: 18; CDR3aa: CASSQERGDTANTGELFF; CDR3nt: TGCGCCAGCAGCCAAGAAAGGGGCGACACTGCGAACACCGGGGAGCTGTTTTTT
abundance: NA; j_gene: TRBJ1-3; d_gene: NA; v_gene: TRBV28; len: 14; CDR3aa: CASSLRGSGNTIYF; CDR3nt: TGTGCCAGCAGTTTACGGGGCTCTGGAAACACCATATATTTT